One sample yielded the 19 T cell receptor beta chains listed below, sequenced in a study of T cell repertoires in cytomegalovirus infection. TCRdb re-derived calls from the reads in MiXCR, one entry per CDR3 protein. The data hold a few hundred thousand distinct CDR3 sequences, with over 35% observed a single time. No cognate antigen is known for these TCRs. The source material was cultured PBMCs, sampled from culture after CMV antigen stimulation. The receptors were sampled from a human donor in good health (CMV status not recorded). Some clones in this sample may be carry-over from other donors' samples.

V usage is TRBV20-1 and J usage is TRBJ1-1; tentatively, D is TRBD1 (6 bases). CDR1 DFQATT and CDR2 SNEGSKA come from the germline V gene (reference sequence). V was cut by 0 bases and J by 11 bases, with 10 bases left in between. There are 11 residues in the CDR3. The DNA for the CDR3 is TGCAGTGCTAGAGACAGGGGTCGGGCTTTCTTT. Its translation is CSARDRGRAFF.

This clonotype came up a few times. This chain links TRBV19 with TRBJ2-5; D unresolved. The V and J ends lost 11 bases and 5 bases respectively, with 15 bases between them. The CDR3 contains 12 residues. CDR1 is LNHDA, CDR2 SQIVND, per germline (reference sequence). This CDR3 is CASPPVTETQYF. The CDR3, as DNA: TGTGCCTCTCCCCCAGTTACGGAGACCCAGTACTTC.

This clonotype was found many times. The chain couples TRBV7-2 to TRBJ2-3; D is unresolved. The germline V gene encodes CDR1 SGHTA and CDR2 FQGNSA. Trimming took 1 base from V and 6 from J, leaving 5 bases between them. The CDR3 contains 12 residues. Here the CDR3 DNA reads TGTGCCAGCAGCTTAGTTTGGGATACGCAGTATTTT. Translating it yields CASSLVWDTQYF.

V gene TRBV7-2 combines with J gene TRBJ2-3; D gene unclear. CDR3 length: 13 residues. With 5 bases removed from V and 4 bases from J, the gap between germline ends came to 10 bases. The germline CDR1 and CDR2 sequences are SGHTA and FQGNSA. CDR3 nucleotide sequence: TGTGCCAGCAGCACTCGACACGCAGATACGCAGTATTTT. It is translated as CASSTRHADTQYF.

The chain has TRBV6-2 or TRBV6-3 and TRBJ2-6; tentatively, D is TRBD2 (6 bases). Germline-derived CDR1 and CDR2 are MNHEY and SVGEGT. The CDR3 is 15 amino acids. Trimming pared 0 bases from V and 5 bases from J, leaving 8 bases between. The CDR3 region has the DNA TGTGCCAGCAGTTACTCGAGGGACTGGGCCAACGTCCTGACTTTC. It yields the protein CASSYSRDWANVLTF.

The chain combines TRBV7-9 with TRBJ2-3, with 9 bases fitting TRBD1. The CDR3 runs 14 residues. The ends lost 4 bases at V and 5 bases at J; junction bases unmatched: 4. From germline, CDR1 is SEHNR and CDR2 FQNEAQ (reference sequence). The chain's CDR3 is CASSWGQGGDTQYF. Written as DNA, the CDR3 is TGTGCCAGCAGCTGGGGACAGGGTGGAGATACGCAGTATTTT.

The gene calls are TRBV7-2 and TRBJ2-2; tentative D call: TRBD1 (6 bases). Trimming shortened V by 5 bases and J by 9 bases, and 13 bases separated the two germline ends. The germline V gene has CDR1 SGHTA and CDR2 FQGNSA. The CDR3 is made up of 13 amino acids. This CDR3 reads CASSTGIRRELFF. CDR3 DNA sequence: TGTGCCAGCAGCACAGGGATCCGCCGGGAGCTGTTTTTT.

Worth noting for this clonotype: Germline is not matched at one junction end, which may reflect a read error. This chain joins TRBV7-2 and TRBJ1-5; TRBD1 is a possible D gene (5 bases). This CDR3 is 16 amino acids long. Germline V gene sequence: CDR1 SGHTA, CDR2 FQGNSA. The CDR3 DNA sequence: TGTGCCAGCAGCTTAGGGGGGGGTAATTATGGTCAGCCCCAGAATTTT. Amino acid sequence: CASSLGGGNYGQPQNF.

This CDR3 is CSAGGGNTEAFF. CDR3 nucleotides: TGCAGTGCAGGCGGGGGGAACACTGAAGCTTTCTTT. This chain joins TRBV20-1 and TRBJ1-1, with a weak D call TRBD1 (5 bases). Germline V gene data show CDR1 as DFQATT and CDR2 as SNEGSKA (reference sequence). This CDR3 contains 12 residues. Deletions cut 6 bases from V and 1 base from J, with 9 bases between.

The rearrangement joins TRBV10-3 to TRBJ2-3, with TRBD2 as a possible D gene (5 bases). CDR1 is ENHRY and CDR2 is SYGVKD in the germline V gene. The CDR3 covers 15 residues. The V and J ends lost 2 bases and 1 base respectively, with 10 bases between them. The CDR3 DNA reads TGTGCCATCAGTGAGAAAGCGGTCCGCACAGATACGCAGTATTTT. Protein sequence: CAISEKAVRTDTQYF.

This clonotype was picked up a small number of times. This rearrangement joins TRBV7-2 to TRBJ1-1; D may be TRBD1 (5 bases). Trimming stripped 4 bases from V and 6 bases from J, with 15 bases between. Germline lookup yields CDR1 SGHTA and CDR2 FQGNSA. The length of the CDR3 is 14 residues. The CDR3 reads CASSWGRPGAEAFF. As DNA, the CDR3 is TGTGCCAGCAGCTGGGGACGGCCCGGGGCTGAAGCTTTCTTT.

The rearrangement links TRBV27 to TRBJ1-2; D gene ambiguous. The CDR3 has 14 amino acids. The V end was cut by 2 bases, the J end by 1 base, with 8 bases between. Germline assignment: CDR1 MNHEY and CDR2 SMNVEV (reference sequence). The CDR3, as DNA: TGTGCCAGCAGTTTACACCGCTATAACTATGGCTACACCTTC. This translates into CASSLHRYNYGYTF.

The V call is TRBV19, the J call TRBJ1-6; 7 bases are a match to TRBD1. This CDR3 is built from 15 residues. Germline CDR1 LNHDA, CDR2 SQIVND (reference sequence). Trimming cost V 7 bases and J 10 bases; bases outside gene matches: 13. As DNA, the CDR3 is TGTGCCAGTAATAGTGCAGGGGGAGTGGGCTCACCCCTCCACTTT. This sequence encodes CASNSAGGVGSPLHF.

The CDR3 DNA is TGTGCCAGCAGTCGTGGGACAGGGGAATGGAAAGCTTTCTTT. Protein: CASSRGTGEWKAFF. The chain recombines TRBV12-3 or TRBV12-4 with TRBJ1-1; TRBD1 matches at 10 bases. V was clipped by 5 bases and J by 9 bases; unmatched bases: 9. The CDR3 loop spans 14 amino acids.

This chain uses TRBV20-1 with TRBJ1-2; 9 nucleotides line up with TRBD1. The CDR3 is made up of 15 amino acids. With V trimmed by 4 bases and J by 0 bases, 6 bases remained unmatched. CDR1 is DFQATT, CDR2 SNEGSKA, per germline (reference sequence). The chain's CDR3 is CSAKPGQGTNYGYTF. In DNA, the CDR3 is TGCAGTGCTAAGCCGGGACAGGGAACTAACTATGGCTACACCTTC.

The chain combines TRBV15 with TRBJ2-4; D uncertain. Germline assignment: CDR1 LNHNV and CDR2 YYDKDF (reference sequence). Deletions cut 8 bases from V and 6 bases from J, with 8 bases between. The CDR3 contains 11 residues. The CDR3 region is CATSLGNIQYF. The CDR3 region has the DNA TGTGCCACCTCGTTGGGAAACATTCAGTACTTC. Full variable domain (missing parts from reference TRBV15 and TRBJ2-4): DAMVIQNPRYQVTQFGKPVTLSCSQTLNHNVMYWYQQKSSQAPKLLFHYYDKDFNNEADTPDNFQSRRPNTSFCFLDIRSPGLGDTAMYLCATSLGNIQYFGAGTRLSVL.

This clonotype was observed a handful of times. The CDR3 nucleotides are TGTGCCAGCAGCTTGGGGGGGAGGCGAATTGGGACATCGGAAGCTTTCTTT. It encodes CASSLGGRRIGTSEAFF. This rearrangement joins TRBV28 to TRBJ1-1; a weak D match, TRBD1 (6 bases). Trimming removed 6 bases from V and 8 bases from J, with 28 bases in between. Germline loops: CDR1 MDHEN, CDR2 SYDVKM. The CDR3 is 17 residues long.

The chain carries TRBV6-1 and TRBJ2-7, with 11 bases fitting TRBD1. Germline lookup yields CDR1 MNHNS and CDR2 SASEGT. The junction had 2 bases not matched to a gene; V was cut back by 4 bases and J by 3 bases. CDR3 size: 14 residues. The CDR3 protein is CASSGGQGVYEQYF. In DNA form, the CDR3 reads TGTGCCAGCAGTGGGGGACAGGGGGTCTACGAGCAGTACTTC.

The table lists this clonotype with a few counts. The V call is TRBV6-2 or TRBV6-3, the J call TRBJ2-3, with TRBD2 identical over 14 bases. Germline values: CDR1 MNHEY, CDR2 SVGEGT. V trimming: 11 bases; J trimming: 4 bases; junction bases outside the gene matches: 5. This CDR3 contains 14 residues. The CDR3 nucleotides read TGTGCCGGCGGGACTAGCGGGAGTTCAGATACGCAGTATTTT. This gives the protein CAGGTSGSSDTQYF.